This T cell receptor beta chain was found in a study of blood T cell repertoires in COVID-19. CDR3 length: 16 residues. Trimming cost V 4 bases and J 2 bases; bases outside gene matches: 8. Germline assignment: CDR1 MGHDK and CDR2 SYGVNS. The repertoire was sequenced with immunoSEQ multiplex PCR; TCRdb's copy has only in-frame clones and lacks some. The sample records about 78,000 clones, 87% being singletons. This receptor was obtained from a woman of 80 years or more with active or convalescent COVID-19. What was sequenced was peripheral blood. The V gene is TRBV25-1, the J gene TRBJ2-5; TRBD2 agrees at 9 bases. The chain's CDR3 is CASSAGVAGVQETQYF. In nucleotides, the CDR3 is TGTGCCAGCAGTGCAGGAGTAGCGGGAGTGCAAGAGACCCAGTACTTC.